This T cell receptor (beta chain) was sequenced during a study of T cells in Graves' hyperthyroidism and ophthalmopathy. This CDR3 contains 16 residues. Trimming left V 2 bases short and J 0 bases short, with 11 bases between. Germline CDR1 and CDR2: MNHNS and SASEGT. From RNA transcripts, TCR beta CDR3 regions were amplified. HTBI primers were employed in a first-round RT-PCR of the TCR CDR3. TCRdb re-analysed the multiplex PCR reads in MiXCR, keeping a single row per CDR3 protein. The table records 500,000 to 700,000 distinct CDR3 sequences, 16% of them present only once. The PBMCs had their origin in roughly 9.8 ml of fresh peripheral blood. This clonotype was seen at least ten times.

The material sequenced was blood. This clonotype was sampled from a woman between 18 and 29 years old with Graves' hyperthyroidism. This chain uses TRBV6-1 with TRBJ1-3; D is ambiguous. As DNA, the CDR3 is TGTGCCAGCAGTGAAACGACCCCGAGCTCTGGAAACACCATATATTTT. Translating gives CASSETTPSSGNTIYF.